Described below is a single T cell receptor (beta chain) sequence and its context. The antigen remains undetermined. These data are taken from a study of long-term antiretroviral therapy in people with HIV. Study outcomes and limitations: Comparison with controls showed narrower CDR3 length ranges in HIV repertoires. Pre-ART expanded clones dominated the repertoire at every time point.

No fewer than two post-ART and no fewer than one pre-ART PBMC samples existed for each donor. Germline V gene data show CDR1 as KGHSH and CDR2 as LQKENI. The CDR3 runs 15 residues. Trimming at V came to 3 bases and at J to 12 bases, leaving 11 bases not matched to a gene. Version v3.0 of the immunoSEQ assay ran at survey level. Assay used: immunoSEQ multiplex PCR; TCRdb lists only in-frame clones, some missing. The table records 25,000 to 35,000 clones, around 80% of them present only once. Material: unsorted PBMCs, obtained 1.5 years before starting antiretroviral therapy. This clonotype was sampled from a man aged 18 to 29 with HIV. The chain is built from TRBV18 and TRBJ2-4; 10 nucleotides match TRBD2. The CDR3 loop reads CASSPTAGGPVYQYF. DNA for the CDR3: TGTGCCAGCTCACCCACAGCGGGAGGGCCCGTCTATCAGTACTTC.